A single sample gave rise to the 16 T cell receptor beta chains below, sequenced in a study of cytomegalovirus exposure and HLA in healthy donors. 60 Vbeta and 13 Jbeta primers were used in PCR. Here immunoSEQ multiplex PCR was the method, and the copy in TCRdb shows in-frame clones only, minus some. Of around 170,000 clones in the sample, 84% were seen once. Sequenced sample: PBMCs. These receptors all stem from a woman aged 45-60 years in good health and CMV-seropositive.

The chain employs TRBV11-2 and TRBJ2-7, with 10 nucleotides matching TRBD1. Trimming removed 0 bases from V and 4 bases from J; junction bases left unmatched: 3. CDR1 is SGHAT, CDR2 FQNNGV, per germline. The CDR3 extends over 15 amino acids. The CDR3 sequence: CASSLDGQGGYEQYF. Here the CDR3 DNA reads TGTGCCAGCAGCTTAGATGGACAGGGGGGGTACGAGCAGTACTTC.

This sequence joins TRBV5-8 and TRBJ2-7, with TRBD2 matching 8 bases. The CDR3 is 15 residues long. Looked up from germline, CDR1 is SGHTS and CDR2 is YDEGEE. J lost 3 bases, V lost 7 bases, and 12 bases had no gene match. CDR3 sequence reads: CASQSRTSSLYEQYF. The DNA of the CDR3 is TGTGCCAGCCAGAGCCGGACTAGCTCCCTCTACGAGCAGTACTTC.

The sample holds a few counts of this clone. The chain recombines TRBV6-5 with TRBJ1-1; D perhaps matches TRBD1 (6 bases). Germline V lookup: CDR1 MNHEY, CDR2 SVGAGI. The CDR3 runs 14 residues. Trimming took 6 bases from V and 4 from J, leaving 15 bases between them. CDR3 protein: CASSRGQLGTEAFF. The CDR3 DNA sequence: TGTGCCAGCAGCCGTGGACAGCTTGGCACTGAAGCTTTCTTT.

CDR3 residues: CASSGQRVGSYEQYF. The CDR3 DNA follows: TGTGCCAGCAGTGGGCAGCGGGTGGGGTCCTACGAGCAGTACTTC. The chain is built from TRBV6-5 and TRBJ2-7, with D tentatively TRBD2 (6 bases). The CDR3 loop spans 15 amino acids. Trimming shortened V by 5 bases and J by 1 base, and 15 bases separated the two germline ends. CDR1 MNHEY and CDR2 SVGAGI come from the germline V gene.

The chain combines TRBV11-2 with TRBJ2-3, with 9 bases identical to TRBD2. The CDR3 contains 16 residues. Germline CDR1 SGHAT, CDR2 FQNNGV. The V gene end was trimmed by 5 bases and the J gene end by 2 bases; junction bases not matched to a gene: 8. CDR3 loop: CASSTRLAGPTDTQYF. CDR3 bases: TGTGCCAGCAGCACCCGGCTAGCGGGGCCCACAGATACGCAGTATTTT.

The chain is built from TRBV10-2 and TRBJ2-2; TRBD2 matches 8 bases. J gave up 4 bases and V 10 bases, and 8 bases lay outside the gene matches. Germline values: CDR1 WSHSY, CDR2 SAAADI. The CDR3 runs to 14 residues. The CDR3 DNA follows: TGCGCCACGCGGGGGGCCCAGACCACCGGGGAGCTGTTTTTT. Protein product: CATRGAQTTGELFF.

The CDR3 protein is CASSIPDQAGPQHF. In nucleotides, the CDR3 is TGTGCCAGTAGTATCCCTGATCAGGCGGGTCCCCAGCATTTT. The rearrangement uses TRBV19 and TRBJ1-5; no reliable D call. The V end was cut by 3 bases, the J end by 10 bases, with 16 bases between. CDR3 length equals 14 residues. CDR1 is LNHDA, CDR2 SQIVND, per germline (reference sequence).

The rearrangement uses TRBV9 and TRBJ1-6; possibly TRBD1 for D (5 bases). The CDR3 has 15 amino acids. CDR1 and CDR2 (germline): SGDLS, YYNGEE. Trimming took 0 bases from V and 7 from J, leaving 11 bases between them. CDR3 in DNA: TGTGCCAGCAGCGTAGGACAGAACCCCAATTCACCCCTCCACTTT. Translating gives CASSVGQNPNSPLHF.

The chain joins TRBV5-1 to TRBJ2-3; TRBD2 aligns across 13 bases. The V and J ends lost 4 bases and 2 bases, in that order; junction bases with no gene match: 4. The CDR3 has 16 residues. The germline gives CDR1 SGHRS, CDR2 YFSETQ. The chain's CDR3 is CASSGGLAGSTDTQYF. CDR3 coding DNA: TGCGCCAGCAGCGGGGGACTAGCGGGGTCCACAGATACGCAGTATTTT.

This chain uses TRBV19 with TRBJ2-1; D ambiguous. Germline CDR1 reads LNHDA; CDR2 reads SQIVND (reference sequence). This CDR3 is 16 amino acids long. V was shortened by 4 bases and J by 0 bases, with 13 bases between the two germline ends. CDR3 coding DNA: TGTGCCAGTAGTAATCGCAGGCTTAGCTCCTACAATGAGCAGTTCTTC. Its translation is CASSNRRLSSYNEQFF.

V usage is TRBV11-2 and J usage is TRBJ2-7, with TRBD2 as a possible D gene (6 bases). Looked up from germline, CDR1 is SGHAT and CDR2 is FQNNGV. V was trimmed by 4 bases and J by 4 bases, leaving 14 bases between them. This CDR3 spans 14 amino acids. The DNA for the CDR3 is TGTGCCAGCAGCTCTAGGGGAGGCCTTTACGAGCAGTACTTC. Amino acids: CASSSRGGLYEQYF.

The V gene is TRBV4-1, the J gene TRBJ2-5; TRBD2 aligns across 9 bases. After removal of 4 bases from V and 6 bases from J, the junction contained 6 bases not matched to a gene. Germline V CDR1 and CDR2: MGHRA, YSYEKL. This CDR3 is 14 amino acids long. CDR3 region: CASSRGGAGKTQYF. The CDR3, as DNA: TGCGCCAGCAGCCGCGGGGGGGCCGGGAAGACCCAGTACTTC.

The chain combines TRBV6-1 with TRBJ2-5; D perhaps matches TRBD1 (6 bases). Trimming shortened V by 1 base and J by 4 bases, and 13 bases separated the two germline ends. The CDR3 contains 15 residues. From germline, CDR1 is MNHNS and CDR2 SASEGT. The CDR3 DNA follows: TGTGCCAGCAGTGAAGAGAGGGGGAAGGCAGAGACCCAGTACTTC. Its translation: CASSEERGKAETQYF.

V gene TRBV5-1 combines with J gene TRBJ1-6; D might be TRBD1 (5 bases). The CDR3 spans 18 residues. The germline V gene has CDR1 SGHRS and CDR2 YFSETQ. Trimming left V 9 bases short and J 0 bases short, with 22 bases between. This chain's CDR3 is CATGARRAPSSYNSPLHF. CDR3 bases: TGCGCCACCGGGGCTAGGAGGGCCCCGAGCTCCTATAATTCACCCCTCCACTTT.

V usage is TRBV7-2 and J usage is TRBJ2-3; 12 bases are a match to TRBD2. The CDR3 is 17 amino acids. J was trimmed by 2 bases and V by 3 bases; bases with no gene match: 6. The germline V gene encodes CDR1 SGHTA and CDR2 FQGNSA. The CDR3 spells CASSFLAGGAYTDTQYF. In DNA form, the CDR3 reads TGTGCCAGCAGCTTCCTAGCGGGGGGGGCCTACACAGATACGCAGTATTTT.

This chain uses TRBV28 with TRBJ1-2; D is ambiguous. The CDR3 loop spans 13 amino acids. With 2 bases removed from V and 5 bases from J, the gap between germline ends came to 9 bases. Per the germline V gene, CDR1 is MDHEN and CDR2 is SYDVKM. The CDR3 coding sequence is TGTGCCAGCAGTTTAGCTCGGGTTTATGGCTACACCTTC. Translating gives CASSLARVYGYTF.